This T cell receptor (beta chain) was documented in a study of shared clonotypes between healthy human individuals. A word on this clone: As yet, its antigen is unknown.

Data came from immunoSEQ multiplex PCR; TCRdb stores just in-frame clones and leaves some out. Here the sample spans around 600,000 clones, roughly 98% being singletons. Study-wide findings and caveats: Rarefaction demonstrated incomplete sorted-subset sequencing despite large depth. Shared clonotypes across all four donors exceeded non-shared ones in generation probability. Estimated clonotype richness was generally higher in naive than memory subsets. Shared across a few donors were 4% to 5% of the naive CD4 clonotypes.

Naive CD8 cells lacked CD45RO, underwent positive selection for CCR7 and left out terminally differentiated effector memory CD45RA+ cells. Germline V gene data show CDR1 as MNHEY and CDR2 as SVGAGI. Deletions cut 0 bases from V and 8 bases from J, with 8 bases between. This CDR3 spans 13 amino acids. The material sequenced was naive CD8+ T cells sorted from blood. The chain has TRBV6-5 and TRBJ2-1; unclear D gene. The TCR was taken from a man aged 30 to 39 in good health. CDR3 DNA sequence: TGTGCCAGCAGTTACTCACATACCCATGAGCAGTTCTTC. Translated: CASSYSHTHEQFF.